This entry describes one TCR beta chain. Its cognate antigen is unknown. The PCR made use of 60 Vbeta and 13 Jbeta primers. Data came from immunoSEQ multiplex PCR; TCRdb stores just in-frame clones and leaves some out. The data contain fewer than 100,000 clones, around 84% of them singletons. The entry originates in a study of cytomegalovirus exposure and HLA in healthy donors. General study results and limits: Later analysis identified several of the most significant clusters that appeared linked to common viral pathogens.

The TCR originated in a middle-aged woman in good health and CMV-seropositive. The sequenced material came from PBMCs.

CDR3 protein: CASSSGTSRPEQFF. In DNA, the CDR3 is TGTGCCAGCAGTTCCGGGACTAGCCGACCCGAGCAGTTCTTC. The rearrangement links TRBV6-6 to TRBJ2-1; 9 bases agree with TRBD2. This CDR3 region has 14 residues. CDR1 and CDR2 from the germline V gene are MNHNY and SVGAGI (reference sequence). V shed 4 bases and J 10 bases; nucleotides not matched to a gene: 8.